This TCR beta chain came from a study of a mutant IDH1 vaccine in newly diagnosed glioma. Across the whole study: The first vaccination came 4-6 weeks after radiotherapy alone, or with temozolomide cycles. Study-wide findings and caveats: With respect to changes in top peripheral T cell clonotypes, pseudoprogression seemed unrelated.

Trimming pared 2 bases from V and 6 bases from J, leaving 8 bases between. In germline, CDR1 is SGDLS, CDR2 YYNGEE. The CDR3 spans 13 residues. Stated time point: week 47, end of study. Vaccinated patients received 300 ug of mutant IDH1 20-mer peptide per dose, with topical imiquimod. Only in-frame clones appear in the TCRdb table, and some are missing; sequencing was by immunoSEQ multiplex PCR. The data hold tens of thousands of clones, with roughly four fifths observed a single time. For this clone: The antigen is not known.

The sequences come from PBMCs, collected from a glioma patient whose treatment included an IDH1 peptide vaccine. The rearrangement joins TRBV9 to TRBJ2-2; D is uncertain. The sequence was obtained from a woman in her forties or fifties with glioma. The CDR3 loop reads CASSVDFPGELFF. The CDR3 bases are TGTGCCAGCAGCGTCGATTTCCCCGGGGAGCTGTTTTTT.